These 28 T cell receptor beta chains share one sample of origin, sequenced in a study of early T cells in non-severe SARS-CoV-2 infection. TCRdb fed the 5' RACE reads into MiXCR, producing one record per CDR3 protein. The sample includes tens of thousands of distinct CDR3 sequences, approximately 15% of them seen just once. Material for sequencing was whole blood. The source is an adult who was a healthcare worker with PCR-confirmed SARS-CoV-2 infection or an uninfected control (not recorded which).

CDR3 amino acids: CAWSVQTYRTQYF. Here the CDR3 DNA reads TGTGCCTGGAGTGTCCAAACGTATCGGACCCAGTACTTC. The chain is built from TRBV30 and TRBJ2-5; D unclear. The germline V gene has CDR1 GTSNPN and CDR2 SVGIG (reference sequence). Trimming left V 0 bases short and J 7 bases short, with 12 bases between. The CDR3 has 13 residues. The full variable domain, completed using reference TRBV30 and TRBJ2-5, is SQTIHQWPATLVQPVGSPLSLECTVEGTSNPNLYWYRQAAGRGLQLLFYSVGIGQISSEVPQNLSASRPQDRQFILSSKKLLLSDSGFYLCAWSVQTYRTQYFGPGTRLLVL.

The table lists this clonotype with a few counts. The V gene is TRBV21-1, the J gene TRBJ2-2; the listed D gene, TRBD1, was not tested against the DNA. TRBV21-1 represents a pseudogene. The CDR3 is made up of 16 amino acids. The CDR3 DNA is TGTGCCAGCAGCAAAGTGTGTACAGGGGAGCCCGGGGAGCTGTTTTTT. Translation gives CASSKVCTGEPGELFF.

The chain employs TRBV4-1 and TRBJ2-7; 7 nucleotides agree with TRBD1. The germline gives CDR1 MGHRA, CDR2 YSYEKL. The CDR3 spans 13 residues. V was pared by 2 bases and J by 7 bases, with 5 bases of the junction left unmatched. The CDR3 spells CASSQISRGEQYF. CDR3 coding DNA: TGCGCCAGCAGCCAAATATCCAGGGGGGAGCAGTACTTC.

This clonotype was seen more than once but under ten times. V and J are TRBV6-1 and TRBJ2-1, with 7 bases lining up with TRBD2. V shed 1 base, J shed 8 bases, and the junction held 11 bases outside the gene matches. This CDR3 is 16 amino acids long. Germline assignment: CDR1 MNHNS and CDR2 SASEGT. Here the CDR3 reads CASSEGVAGPFDEQFF. In DNA, the CDR3 is TGTGCCAGCAGTGAAGGCGTAGCGGGCCCCTTTGATGAGCAGTTCTTC.

In its sample, this clonotype was seen a few times. V usage is TRBV4-1 and J usage is TRBJ1-4; no definite D call. Germline V gene data show CDR1 as MGHRA and CDR2 as YSYEKL. This CDR3 is built from 15 residues. The V end was cut by 0 bases, the J end by 6 bases, with 11 bases between. CDR3 sequence: CASSQDVNGYEKLFF. The CDR3 bases are TGCGCCAGCAGCCAAGATGTCAACGGATATGAAAAACTGTTTTTT.

This chain joins TRBV20-1 and TRBJ2-6, with 7 bases identical to TRBD2. J lost 0 bases, V lost 1 base, and 12 bases had no gene match. Germline V gene sequence: CDR1 DFQATT, CDR2 SNEGSKA (reference sequence). The CDR3 is made up of 19 amino acids. The CDR3 loop reads CSARVFREAERSGANVLTF. For the CDR3, the DNA is TGCAGTGCTAGAGTCTTCCGGGAGGCGGAACGCTCTGGGGCCAACGTCCTGACTTTC.

V gene TRBV5-1 combines with J gene TRBJ1-1; no reliable D call. CDR1 and CDR2 from the germline V gene are SGHRS and YFSETQ. V was cut by 0 bases and J by 1 base, with 10 bases left in between. The CDR3 covers 15 residues. CDR3 in DNA: TGCGCCAGCAGCTTGGAACCCCGACAGAACACTGAAGCTTTCTTT. Protein sequence: CASSLEPRQNTEAFF.

This clonotype was seen many times. V gene TRBV7-9 combines with J gene TRBJ2-1; tentative D call: TRBD2 (5 bases). In germline, CDR1 is SEHNR, CDR2 FQNEAQ (reference sequence). V was shortened by 8 bases and J by 0 bases, with 14 bases between the two germline ends. This CDR3 contains 15 residues. CDR3 in amino acids: CASAEAISSYNEQFF. In DNA form, the CDR3 reads TGTGCCAGCGCGGAGGCGATAAGCTCCTACAATGAGCAGTTCTTC.

This clonotype came up many times. The chain combines TRBV7-2 with TRBJ2-1; tentative D call: TRBD2 (6 bases). Germline CDR1 reads SGHTA; CDR2 reads FQGNSA. The V and J ends lost 4 bases and 2 bases respectively, with 12 bases between them. CDR3 size: 15 residues. The CDR3 here is CASSSSGDPYNEQFF. For the CDR3, the DNA is TGTGCCAGCAGCTCCTCGGGAGATCCCTACAATGAGCAGTTCTTC.

This clonotype was recorded a few times. The chain is built from TRBV7-7 and TRBJ1-5; tentative D call: TRBD1 (5 bases). The CDR3 has 13 residues. V was pared by 3 bases and J by 7 bases, with 10 bases between. The germline gives CDR1 SSHAT, CDR2 FNYEAQ (reference sequence). CDR3 protein: CASSLGDGQPQHF. The CDR3, as DNA: TGTGCCAGCAGCTTGGGGGACGGGCAGCCCCAGCATTTT.

The chain has TRBV30 and TRBJ2-7, with TRBD1 matching over 9 bases. After removal of 4 bases from V and 9 bases from J, the junction contained 16 bases not matched to a gene. CDR1 is GTSNPN, CDR2 SVGIG, per germline (reference sequence). CDR3 length equals 15 residues. Here the CDR3 reads CAWNPRRDRVGGQYF. The CDR3 coding sequence is TGTGCCTGGAACCCCCGGAGGGACAGGGTTGGCGGGCAGTACTTC.

This clonotype has more than one count but fewer than ten. The V gene is TRBV6-6, the J gene TRBJ1-6; D is undetermined. The CDR3 is 14 amino acids. Germline CDR1 reads MNHNY; CDR2 reads SVGAGI (reference sequence). V dropped 5 bases and J dropped 7 bases, with 12 bases sitting between them. The CDR3: CASSDLRGNSPLHF. CDR3 in DNA: TGTGCCAGCAGTGACCTTCGAGGGAATTCACCCCTCCACTTT.

In its sample, this clonotype was seen many times. The chain uses TRBV14 and TRBJ1-5; D unresolved. This CDR3 region has 12 residues. Trimming took off 0 bases at V and 13 bases at J, with 10 bases between the two ends. Germline values: CDR1 SGHDN, CDR2 FVKESK. The DNA for the CDR3 is TGTGCCAGCAGCCAAGAAGTAGGGCGTCAGCATTTT. It translates to CASSQEVGRQHF. Full variable domain (outside the CDR3, taken from reference TRBV14 and TRBJ1-5): EAGVTQFPSHSVIEKGQTVTLRCDPISGHDNLYWYRRVMGKEIKFLLHFVKESKQDESGMPNNRFLAERTGGTYSTLKVQPAELEDSGVYFCASSQEVGRQHFGDGTRLSIL.

This clonotype was counted at least ten times. The rearrangement joins TRBV7-9 to TRBJ2-6, with D maybe TRBD1 (6 bases). The V gene lost 1 base and the J gene lost 0 bases, with 10 bases spanning the gap. Looked up from germline, CDR1 is SEHNR and CDR2 is FQNEAQ (reference sequence). The CDR3 consists of 17 residues. CDR3 nucleotide sequence: TGTGCCAGCAGCTTAGATCAGGGGATCTCTGGGGCCAACGTCCTGACTTTC. Translating gives CASSLDQGISGANVLTF.

A few counts support this clonotype. V gene TRBV5-1 combines with J gene TRBJ2-7; D is ambiguous. The germline V gene encodes CDR1 SGHRS and CDR2 YFSETQ. V lost 0 bases and J lost 3, with 7 bases in between. The CDR3 is made up of 13 amino acids. CDR3 nucleotide sequence: TGCGCCAGCAGCTTGGATATAGACTACGAGCAGTACTTC. This encodes CASSLDIDYEQYF.

This clonotype was seen only a few times. V and J are TRBV20-1 and TRBJ2-3, with a possible D match to TRBD2 (5 bases). Germline-derived CDR1 and CDR2 are DFQATT and SNEGSKA (reference sequence). V lost 6 bases and J 5 bases, leaving 21 bases between the germline ends. The CDR3 consists of 15 residues. In nucleotides, the CDR3 is TGCAGTGCCCCCCGCCCGGTGGGAGCAAGAGATACGCAGTATTTT. As protein: CSAPRPVGARDTQYF.

This chain links TRBV29-1 with TRBJ2-2, with unresolved D. The CDR3 extends over 13 amino acids. The germline gives CDR1 SQVTM, CDR2 ANQGSEA. V lost 7 bases to trimming and J lost 7 bases, with 16 bases between them. In DNA, the CDR3 is TGCAGCGCATTAACCCCGGTGCGCGGGGAGCTGTTTTTT. Translated: CSALTPVRGELFF.

This clonotype was counted ten times or more. This chain links TRBV27 with TRBJ2-1, with 10 nucleotides matching TRBD1. Germline trimming cut 4 bases from V and 8 bases from J; bases unmatched to any gene: 14. CDR1 is MNHEY and CDR2 is SMNVEV in the germline V gene (reference sequence). The CDR3 contains 17 residues. The CDR3, as DNA: TGTGCCAGCAGTTCGGACAGGGGGGAAACTCGGCAGGATGAGCAGTTCTTC. It translates to CASSSDRGETRQDEQFF.

This clonotype was seen more than once but under ten times. The chain uses TRBV15 and TRBJ1-4, with 9 nucleotides matching TRBD1. The V gene's germline CDR1 is LNHNV and CDR2 YYDKDF (reference sequence). J was trimmed by 7 bases and V by 5 bases; bases with no gene match: 5. The CDR3 is made up of 14 amino acids. CDR3: CATSWDRAGEKLFF. CDR3 DNA sequence: TGTGCCACCAGCTGGGACAGGGCGGGTGAAAAACTGTTTTTT. The variable domain in full, with the rest retrieved from reference TRBV15 and TRBJ1-4, is DAMVIQNPRYQVTQFGKPVTLSCSQTLNHNVMYWYQQKSSQAPKLLFHYYDKDFNNEADTPDNFQSRRPNTSFCFLDIRSPGLGDTAMYLCATSWDRAGEKLFFGSGTQLSVL.

This clonotype was observed at least ten times. This chain connects TRBV11-2 to TRBJ2-1; 13 bases are shared with TRBD2. The V gene's germline CDR1 is SGHAT and CDR2 FQNNGV. The CDR3 is 18 residues long. The J segment lost 7 bases and the V segment lost 5 bases, leaving 14 bases of the junction unmatched. The DNA for the CDR3 is TGTGCCAGCAGCGCCAGGACTAGCGGGAGTTCCCGGGGGAATGAGCAGTTCTTC. Its translation is CASSARTSGSSRGNEQFF.

This clonotype occurred many times. The V call is TRBV20-1, the J call TRBJ2-3; TRBD2 matches at 11 bases. The CDR3 is 15 amino acids. Germline V gene lookup returns CDR1 DFQATT and CDR2 SNEGSKA (reference sequence). The V gene end was trimmed by 6 bases and the J gene end by 0 bases; junction bases not matched to a gene: 5. CDR3 protein: CSALGLAVSTDTQYF. For the CDR3, the DNA is TGCAGTGCCCTGGGACTAGCGGTCAGCACAGATACGCAGTATTTT.

This clonotype showed up just a few times. The CDR3 loop is CASSVGEPGLSGNTIYF. DNA for the CDR3: TGTGCCAGCAGCGTAGGGGAGCCGGGGCTCTCTGGAAACACCATATATTTT. The rearrangement uses TRBV9 and TRBJ1-3; a possible D gene is TRBD1 (5 bases). The germline V gene encodes CDR1 SGDLS and CDR2 YYNGEE. V was shortened by 0 bases and J by 0 bases, with 13 bases between the two germline ends. The CDR3 extends over 17 amino acids.

The rearrangement links TRBV7-7 to TRBJ2-7; D is possibly TRBD1 or TRBD2 (6 bases each). Trimming took 5 bases from V and 0 from J, leaving 14 bases between them. CDR3 length: 15 amino acids. Germline CDR1 is SSHAT and CDR2 is FNYEAQ (reference sequence). The CDR3 loop reads CASSQGRGSSYEQYF. Written as DNA, the CDR3 is TGTGCCAGCAGCCAGGGGCGGGGTTCCTCCTACGAGCAGTACTTC.

There are many counts of this clonotype. The chain couples TRBV6-1 to TRBJ2-7; D is perhaps TRBD1 (5 bases). The CDR3 sequence is 15 residues long. Germline lookup yields CDR1 MNHNS and CDR2 SASEGT. V was shortened by 1 base and J by 7 bases, with 17 bases between the two germline ends. In DNA, the CDR3 is TGTGCCAGCAGTGAAGATGGACACGGCCTTAGGGAGCAGTACTTC. It specifies CASSEDGHGLREQYF.

The chain links TRBV18 to TRBJ2-1; TRBD1 agrees at 11 bases. CDR3 length equals 15 residues. The V segment lost 3 bases and the J segment 7 bases; nucleotides outside the gene matches: 5. Germline CDR1 is KGHSH and CDR2 is LQKENI. The CDR3 spells CASSPGQGARNEQFF. CDR3 nucleotide sequence: TGTGCCAGCTCACCCGGACAGGGGGCGCGTAATGAGCAGTTCTTC.

In its sample, this clonotype was seen many times. The rearrangement links TRBV20-1 to TRBJ2-1, with no clear D. CDR3 length: 15 amino acids. CDR1 and CDR2 from the germline V gene are DFQATT and SNEGSKA (reference sequence). The germline V and J ends were trimmed by 1 base and 3 bases, with 13 bases remaining between them. CDR3: CSARVDLNLYNEQFF. The DNA for the CDR3 is TGCAGTGCTAGAGTTGACCTAAACCTCTACAATGAGCAGTTCTTC.

The chain employs TRBV7-9 and TRBJ2-7; 10 bases are shared with TRBD1. The germline CDR1 and CDR2 sequences are SEHNR and FQNEAQ (reference sequence). J was trimmed by 6 bases and V by 3 bases; bases with no gene match: 5. The CDR3 spans 14 residues. CDR3 in amino acids: CASSFGQGVREQYF. For the CDR3, the DNA is TGTGCCAGCAGCTTCGGACAGGGGGTTCGCGAGCAGTACTTC.

This chain uses TRBV5-1 with TRBJ2-1; D unclear. The CDR3 is made up of 13 amino acids. Germline lookup yields CDR1 SGHRS and CDR2 YFSETQ. Trimming cost V 4 bases and J 4 bases, with 9 bases left between them. CDR3 amino acids: CASSPGGYNEQFF. The DNA for the CDR3 is TGCGCCAGCAGCCCGGGCGGTTACAATGAGCAGTTCTTC. Together with reference TRBV5-1 and TRBJ2-1, the CDR3 gives the full variable domain: KAGVTQTPRYLIKTRGQQVTLSCSPISGHRSVSWYQQTPGQGLQFLFEYFSETQRNKGNFPGRFSGRQFSNSRSEMNVSTLELGDSALYLCASSPGGYNEQFFGPGTRLTVL.